Below are 32 T cell receptor beta chains sequenced from a single sample in a study of tumor-infiltrating lymphocytes in primary liver carcinoma. A constant-region primer served to make TCR beta cDNA from about 500 ng total RNA. Three-round nested multiplex PCR performed with slightly modified ARM-PCR produced the TCR beta libraries. A C-beta reverse primer was combined with TRBV1-TRBV30 forward primers in the first two PCR rounds, and each round had 9 to 10 cycles. MiXCR, applied by TCRdb to the multiplex PCR reads, yields one record per CDR3 protein. The table lists roughly 78,000 distinct CDR3 sequences, 71% of them singletons, with about an eighth in the top ten. DNA and RNA were both co-extracted from 20-30 mg of bulk tissue that had not been sorted. Sequencing input: liver tumor tissue from sampling region 4. Sample subset: tumor region T4, right-lateral pole. These receptors were collected from a woman aged 55-70 years with primary liver carcinoma and hepatitis B virus infection.

Notes on this clonotype: A junction end diverges from the germline sequence, so it may reflect a read error. This sequence joins TRBV29-1 and TRBJ1-2; perhaps TRBD1 as D (5 bases). The CDR3 runs 14 residues. Germline values: CDR1 SQVTM, CDR2 ANQGSEA. The CDR3 reads CSIEDPGDRLGYTF. CDR3 sequence (DNA): TGCAGCATTGAAGATCCCGGGGACCGGCTTGGCTACACTTTC.

Concerning this clonotype itself: The junction departs from the called germline gene at one end, perhaps through a read error. The chain is built from TRBV12-3 or TRBV12-4 and TRBJ2-5, with TRBD2 matching over 13 bases. The length of the CDR3 is 16 residues. The CDR3 region has the DNA TGTGCCAGCGGTTCCACTAGCGGGAGGGCCGGGGAGATCCAGTACTTC. This encodes CASGSTSGRAGEIQYF.

Only a few counts were recorded for this clonotype. A much larger clone sits a single nucleotide away, making a read error possible. The chain recombines TRBV29-1 with TRBJ1-2, with D uncertain. The germline V gene encodes CDR1 SQVTM and CDR2 ANQGSEA. With 7 bases removed from V and 0 bases from J, the gap between germline ends came to 18 bases. The CDR3 contains 15 residues. CDR3 sequence reads: CSAFTVGSANYGYTF. The CDR3 bases are TGCAGCGCCTTTACCGTAGGCAGCGCTAACTATGGCTACACCTTC.

This clonotype was observed many times. V gene TRBV5-1 combines with J gene TRBJ2-5; D is unclear. CDR1 and CDR2 (germline): SGHRS, YFSETQ. Trimming stripped 3 bases from V and 5 bases from J, with 8 bases between. The CDR3 totals 12 residues. In DNA, the CDR3 is TGCGCCAGCAGCTCGGGCGGTGAGACCCAGTACTTC. Translated, it gives CASSSGGETQYF. The variable domain in full, completed from reference TRBV5-1 and TRBJ2-5, reads KAGVTQTPRYLIKTRGQQVTLSCSPISGHRSVSWYQQTPGQGLQFLFEYFSETQRNKGNFPGRFSGRQFSNSRSEMNVSTLELGDSALYLCASSSGGETQYFGPGTRLLVL.

V gene TRBV29-1 combines with J gene TRBJ1-5, with D perhaps matching TRBD1 (5 bases). V lost 6 bases and J 9 bases, leaving 18 bases between the germline ends. The CDR3 spans 13 residues. CDR1 is SQVTM and CDR2 is ANQGSEA in the germline V gene. As DNA, the CDR3 is TGCAGCGTCTTAGTTTCTAGGGGTCGGCCCCAGCATTTT. It is translated as CSVLVSRGRPQHF.

This clonotype was seen only a few times. The chain employs TRBV19 and TRBJ2-2, with unresolved D. The CDR3 contains 14 residues. CDR1 and CDR2 (germline): LNHDA, SQIVND (reference sequence). CDR3 loop: CASHSSVYTGELFF. CDR3 in DNA: TGTGCTAGTCACTCCAGCGTCTACACCGGGGAGCTGTTTTTT.

The chain is built from TRBV29-1 and TRBJ2-1; 7 bases map to TRBD1. The CDR3 sequence is 13 residues long. Germline values: CDR1 SQVTM, CDR2 ANQGSEA. V lost 6 bases to trimming and J lost 9 bases; unmatched junction nucleotides: 11. The CDR3 here is CSVVQGYRGEQFF. The CDR3 DNA reads TGCAGCGTCGTACAGGGGTACAGGGGTGAGCAGTTCTTC.

This clonotype was recorded once. This chain links TRBV12-3 or TRBV12-4 with TRBJ2-1, with TRBD2 identical over 10 bases. There are 16 residues in the CDR3. The CDR3 DNA reads TGTGCTAGGAGTTTATGGGCTAGCGGGGGATACAATGAGCAGTTCTTC. Protein product: CARSLWASGGYNEQFF.

The chain has TRBV14 and TRBJ2-1, with D possibly being TRBD2 (6 bases). Germline CDR1 is SGHDN and CDR2 is FVKESK. The CDR3 sequence is 15 residues long. V gave up 3 bases and J gave up 10 bases, with 19 bases separating them. CDR3 DNA: TGTGCCAGCAGCCAGGCAATTAGCGGACTTAAAGAGCAGTTCTTC. Translating it yields CASSQAISGLKEQFF.

The chain couples TRBV6-1 to TRBJ2-5; D is ambiguous. In germline, CDR1 is MNHNS, CDR2 SASEGT. The V gene lost 4 bases and the J gene lost 1 base, with 13 bases spanning the gap. The CDR3 spans 15 residues. The CDR3, as DNA: TGTGCCAGCAGTGTAAACCTAGGCAGCCAAGAGACCCAGTACTTC. Translating gives CASSVNLGSQETQYF.

V is TRBV12-3 or TRBV12-4 and J is TRBJ1-1; D remains unclear. The CDR3 is made up of 14 amino acids. Trimming pared 6 bases from V and 14 bases from J, leaving 25 bases between. The DNA of the CDR3 is TGTGCCAGCAGGTCCACGGGTGTGAACACTGGAGCCTTCTTT. Translated, it gives CASRSTGVNTGAFF.

This clonotype has a count of ten or more. V gene TRBV5-1 combines with J gene TRBJ2-3; D unresolved. V shed 1 base and J shed 0 bases, with 12 bases lying between them. Germline lookup yields CDR1 SGHRS and CDR2 YFSETQ. CDR3 size: 16 residues. Here the CDR3 reads CASSLYGRSSTDTQYF. CDR3 nucleotides: TGCGCCAGCAGCTTGTACGGACGTAGCAGCACAGATACGCAGTATTTT. Using reference TRBV5-1 and TRBJ2-3 for the parts outside the CDR3, the full variable domain is KAGVTQTPRYLIKTRGQQVTLSCSPISGHRSVSWYQQTPGQGLQFLFEYFSETQRNKGNFPGRFSGRQFSNSRSEMNVSTLELGDSALYLCASSLYGRSSTDTQYFGPGTRLTVL.

In its sample, this clonotype was seen many times. The chain links TRBV14 to TRBJ2-5, with a tentative D call TRBD2 (5 bases). Trimming removed 0 bases from V and 2 bases from J, with 10 bases in between. CDR1 is SGHDN and CDR2 is FVKESK in the germline V gene. This CDR3 is built from 15 residues. CDR3 protein: CASSQDLAIQETQYF. CDR3 in DNA: TGTGCCAGCAGCCAAGATCTAGCCATTCAAGAGACCCAGTACTTC. The whole variable domain, remainder taken from reference TRBV14 and TRBJ2-5, is EAGVTQFPSHSVIEKGQTVTLRCDPISGHDNLYWYRRVMGKEIKFLLHFVKESKQDESGMPNNRFLAERTGGTYSTLKVQPAELEDSGVYFCASSQDLAIQETQYFGPGTRLLVL.

In regard to this clonotype: A much larger clonotype is one base distant, so this may be a read error. V and J are TRBV30 and TRBJ2-5, with 7 bases aligning to TRBD2. The V and J ends lost 1 base and 5 bases, in that order; junction bases with no gene match: 10. CDR1 GTSNPN and CDR2 SVGIG come from the germline V gene (reference sequence). The CDR3 sequence is 15 residues long. Written as DNA, the CDR3 is TGTGCCTGGAGTGGGGGAGGGGCGCGATGGGAGACCCAGTACTTC. This gives the protein CAWSGGGARWETQYF.

The chain employs TRBV20-1 and TRBJ1-1; 8 nucleotides align to TRBD1. The germline V gene encodes CDR1 DFQATT and CDR2 SNEGSKA (reference sequence). The CDR3 spans 15 residues. V lost 5 bases, J lost 0 bases, and 8 bases stayed unmatched. CDR3 sequence reads: CSAADRAGLNTEAFF. As DNA, the CDR3 is TGCAGTGCTGCGGACAGGGCGGGGTTGAACACTGAAGCTTTCTTT.

A note on this clonotype: This CDR3 is missing its conserved last phenylalanine or tryptophan, likely due to a read error. V and J are TRBV11-3 and TRBJ1-1; D ambiguous. This CDR3 has 13 residues. The V gene lost 1 base and the J gene lost 11 bases, with 14 bases spanning the gap. CDR1 and CDR2 from the germline V gene are SGHNT and YENEEA. The CDR3 protein is CASSLGAVTRAFS. The CDR3 region has the DNA TGTGCCAGCAGCTTAGGGGCAGTTACCCGGGCTTTCTCT.

A remark on this clonotype: One end of the junction does not line up with germline, which may come from a read error. The chain employs TRBV6-1 and TRBJ2-2, with D perhaps being TRBD1 or TRBD2 (6 bases each). Germline values: CDR1 MNHNS, CDR2 SASEGT. The CDR3 has 14 residues. The CDR3 region has the DNA TGTGCCAGCAGTGAACTGTTCTCGAGGGGGGAGCCGTTTTTT. The encoded protein is CASSELFSRGEPFF.

As to this clonotype: The junction departs from germline at one end; a sequencing error may be responsible. The chain combines TRBV11-2 with TRBJ2-1; D perhaps matches TRBD2 (5 bases). CDR1 and CDR2 from the germline V gene are SGHAT and FQNNGV. CDR3 length: 16 residues. The CDR3 loop reads CASIRLNPEVANKQFF. The CDR3, as DNA: TGTGCCAGCATCCGACTAAACCCTGAGGTTGCCAATAAGCAATTCTTC.

With respect to this clonotype: Being one base from a much bigger clone, this may be a read error. V is TRBV5-1 and J is TRBJ1-1, with 8 bases lining up with TRBD1. CDR3 length equals 14 residues. Germline loops: CDR1 SGHRS, CDR2 YFSETQ. CDR3 sequence: CASRDREGNTGAFF. CDR3 in DNA: TGCGCCAGCAGGGACAGGGAGGGGAACACTGGAGCTTTCTTT.

About this clonotype: A read error may account for a junction end that differs from germline. The chain joins TRBV7-8 to TRBJ1-1; weak D call: TRBD1 (6 bases). The CDR3 is 12 amino acids. Germline-derived CDR1 and CDR2 are SGHVS and FQNEAQ. The CDR3 here is CASSSGDTGAFF. The CDR3 DNA follows: TGTGCCAGCAGCTCAGGGGATACTGGAGCTTTCTTT.

Regarding this clonotype: The CDR3 ends on some other residue instead of the conserved phenylalanine or tryptophan, so this is likely a read error. The chain recombines TRBV12-3 or TRBV12-4 with TRBJ2-7; tentatively, D is TRBD1 (6 bases). Trimming shortened V by 10 bases and J by 3 bases, and 25 bases separated the two germline ends. The CDR3 spans 16 residues. The CDR3 sequence: CANRAQSGTKYYEQYL. CDR3 in DNA: TGTGCCAACAGAGCCCAATCCGGGACAAAATACTACGAGCAGTACCTC.

In regard to this clonotype: Compared with germline, one end of the junction differs, possibly owing to a read error. V is TRBV6-6 and J is TRBJ1-1, with 9 bases lining up with TRBD1. Germline CDR1 is MNHNY and CDR2 is SVGAGI (reference sequence). The CDR3 consists of 14 residues. CDR3 sequence reads: CARNIRTGDNEAFF. The DNA for the CDR3 is TGTGCCAGGAATATACGGACAGGGGACAATGAAGCTTTCTTC.

Judged by abundance, this clonotype is medium-sized. This rearrangement joins TRBV11-2 to TRBJ1-1; D gene ambiguous. The ends were cut back, 1 base at V and 1 base at J, with 4 bases in the middle. CDR1 and CDR2 (germline): SGHAT, FQNNGV. The CDR3 extends over 13 amino acids. The CDR3 DNA reads as TGTGCCAGCAGCTTAGGGGCGAACACTGAAGCTTTCTTT. This codes for CASSLGANTEAFF.

V is TRBV6-2 or TRBV6-3 and J is TRBJ2-2; D is unresolved. Germline V gene lookup returns CDR1 MNHEY and CDR2 SVGEGT. The CDR3 spans 15 residues. The ends were cut back, 4 bases at V and 0 bases at J, with 9 bases in the middle. CDR3 residues: CASSWAASNTGELFF. In nucleotides, the CDR3 is TGTGCCAGCAGTTGGGCAGCCTCGAACACCGGGGAGCTGTTTTTT.

Only one count was recorded for this clonotype. No conserved phenylalanine or tryptophan is present at the end of the CDR3, so a read error is the likely explanation. This chain links TRBV6-6 with TRBJ2-2; D is perhaps TRBD1 or TRBD2 (6 bases each). The CDR3 sequence is 15 residues long. Germline CDR1 is MNHNY and CDR2 is SVGAGI (reference sequence). V lost 11 bases and J lost 6, with 22 bases in between. CDR3 amino acids: CAGNYSGGVAGELFL. CDR3 nucleotides: TGTGCCGGCAATTACTCCGGGGGCGTAGCCGGGGAGCTGTTTTTG.

Notes on this clonotype: At one of its ends the junction is not consistent with the germline gene, which may arise from a read error. V gene TRBV10-3 combines with J gene TRBJ1-3; D is ambiguous. The length of the CDR3 is 14 residues. Germline V gene data show CDR1 as ENHRY and CDR2 as SYGVKD. CDR3 bases: TGTGTCATCAGTGACGCGTATTCTGGAAACACCATTTATTTT. This translates into CVISDAYSGNTIYF.

Comment on this clonotype: Mismatch with germline at one junction end may stem from a read error. The gene calls are TRBV6-5 and TRBJ2-7, with D perhaps matching TRBD1 (7 bases). Germline lookup yields CDR1 MNHEY and CDR2 SVGAGI. The CDR3 contains 14 residues. DNA of the CDR3: TGTGCCAGCAGTCCTCAGGGGGGTGGCTACGAGCAGAACTTC. This sequence encodes CASSPQGGGYEQNF.

The V gene is TRBV14, the J gene TRBJ1-2; D uncertain. Germline values: CDR1 SGHDN, CDR2 FVKESK. V lost 10 bases to trimming and J lost 6 bases, with 24 bases between them. CDR3 length: 15 amino acids. The CDR3 sequence: CANNLPGMLTHGYTF. In DNA form, the CDR3 reads TGTGCCAACAACCTTCCCGGGATGCTGACCCATGGCTACACCTTC.

A word on this clonotype: Sequence at one end of the junction differs from germline and may be a read error. The chain is built from TRBV7-8 and TRBJ2-7; 10 bases are shared with TRBD2. Germline CDR1 SGHVS, CDR2 FQNEAQ. This CDR3 spans 15 amino acids. The CDR3 nucleotides are TGTGTCAGCAGCTTAGAACTAGCGGGATACAACGAGCAGTACTTC. Translated, it gives CVSSLELAGYNEQYF.

As to this clonotype: One end of the junction does not line up with germline, which may come from a read error. The V gene is TRBV6-5, the J gene TRBJ1-2; no clear D. The CDR3 spans 13 residues. Germline V CDR1 and CDR2: MNHEY, SVGAGI. CDR3 sequence: CASSLRRGDGYIF. The CDR3 DNA is TGTGCCAGCAGCCTCCGGAGAGGCGATGGCTACATCTTC.

V gene TRBV7-3 combines with J gene TRBJ1-1; D is perhaps TRBD1 (6 bases). Germline V CDR1 and CDR2: SGHTA, FQGTGA. This CDR3 region has 17 residues. Between the trimmed V and J ends, which lost 5 bases and 2 bases, there was a span of 21 bases. The CDR3 DNA is TGTGCCAGCAGCGCCAGCGCTAACCGGGACATAAACACTGAAGCTTTCTTT. It translates to CASSASANRDINTEAFF.

Regarding this clonotype: A read error is possible here, since a much larger clone lies one base away. The chain links TRBV7-9 to TRBJ2-3, with D possibly matching TRBD1 (6 bases). The CDR3 loop spans 15 amino acids. CDR1 is SEHNR, CDR2 FQNEAQ, per germline (reference sequence). Written as DNA, the CDR3 is TGTGCCAGCGGCTTAGAGGCAGGGGTCACAGATACGCAGTATTTT. Translated: CASGLEAGVTDTQYF. Filled out from reference TRBV7-9 and TRBJ2-3, the complete variable domain reads DTGVSQNPRHKITKRGQNVTFRCDPISEHNRLYWYRQTLGQGPEFLTYFQNEAQLEKSRLLSDRFSAERPKGSFSTLEIQRTEQGDSAMYLCASGLEAGVTDTQYFGPGTRLTVL.